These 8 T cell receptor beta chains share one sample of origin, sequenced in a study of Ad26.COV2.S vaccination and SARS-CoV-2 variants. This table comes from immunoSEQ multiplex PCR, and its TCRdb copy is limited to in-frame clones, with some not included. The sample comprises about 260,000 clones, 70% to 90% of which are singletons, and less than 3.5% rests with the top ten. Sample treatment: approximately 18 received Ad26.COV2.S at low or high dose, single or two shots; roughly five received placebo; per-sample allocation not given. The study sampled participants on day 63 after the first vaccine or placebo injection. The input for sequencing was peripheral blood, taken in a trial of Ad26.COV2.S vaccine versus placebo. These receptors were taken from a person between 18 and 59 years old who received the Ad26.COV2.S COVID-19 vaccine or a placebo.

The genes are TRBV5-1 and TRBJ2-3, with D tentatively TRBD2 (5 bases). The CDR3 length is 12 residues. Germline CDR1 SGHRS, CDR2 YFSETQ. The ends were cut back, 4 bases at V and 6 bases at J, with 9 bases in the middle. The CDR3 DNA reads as TGCGCCAGCAGCCCTGGGAGCGATACGCAGTATTTT. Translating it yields CASSPGSDTQYF.

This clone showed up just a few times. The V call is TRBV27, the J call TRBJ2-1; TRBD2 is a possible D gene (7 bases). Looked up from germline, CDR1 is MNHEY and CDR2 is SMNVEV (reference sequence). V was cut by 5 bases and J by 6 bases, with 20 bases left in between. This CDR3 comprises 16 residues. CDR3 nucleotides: TGTGCCAGCAGTGCCTCCACTAGGGGGGGGAGCAATGAGCAGTTCTTC. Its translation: CASSASTRGGSNEQFF.

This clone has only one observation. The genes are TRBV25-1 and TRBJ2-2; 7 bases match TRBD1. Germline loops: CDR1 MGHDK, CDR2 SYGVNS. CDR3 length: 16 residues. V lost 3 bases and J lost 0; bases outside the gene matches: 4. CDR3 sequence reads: CASSDAGTANTGELFF. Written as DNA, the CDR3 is TGTGCCAGCAGTGATGCCGGGACAGCGAACACCGGGGAGCTGTTTTTT.

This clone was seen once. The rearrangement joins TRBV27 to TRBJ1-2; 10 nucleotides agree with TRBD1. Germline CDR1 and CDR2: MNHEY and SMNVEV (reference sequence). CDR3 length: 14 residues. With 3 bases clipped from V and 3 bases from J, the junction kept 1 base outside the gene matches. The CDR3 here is CASSFGTGDYGYTF. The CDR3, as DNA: TGTGCCAGCAGTTTCGGGACAGGGGACTATGGCTACACCTTC.

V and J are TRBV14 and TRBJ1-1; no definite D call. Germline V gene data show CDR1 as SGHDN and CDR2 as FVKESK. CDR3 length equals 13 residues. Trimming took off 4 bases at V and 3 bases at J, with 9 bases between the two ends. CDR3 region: CASSPFEDTEAFF. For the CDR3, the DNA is TGTGCCAGCAGCCCATTTGAGGACACTGAAGCTTTCTTT.

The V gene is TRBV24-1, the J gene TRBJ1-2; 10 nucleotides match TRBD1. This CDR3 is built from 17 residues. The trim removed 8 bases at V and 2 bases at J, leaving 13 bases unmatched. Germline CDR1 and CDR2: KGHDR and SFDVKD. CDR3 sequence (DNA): TGTGCCACCATGCGCCGGGACAGGGGCGACCTCAACTATGGCTACACCTTC. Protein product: CATMRRDRGDLNYGYTF.

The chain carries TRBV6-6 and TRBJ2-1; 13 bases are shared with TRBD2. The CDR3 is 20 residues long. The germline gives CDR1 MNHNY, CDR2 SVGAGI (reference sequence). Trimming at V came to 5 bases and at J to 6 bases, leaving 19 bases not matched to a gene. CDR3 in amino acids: CASSPRLRLAGGSPGNEQFF. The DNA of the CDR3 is TGTGCCAGCAGTCCAAGATTGAGACTAGCGGGGGGCTCGCCGGGCAATGAGCAGTTCTTC.

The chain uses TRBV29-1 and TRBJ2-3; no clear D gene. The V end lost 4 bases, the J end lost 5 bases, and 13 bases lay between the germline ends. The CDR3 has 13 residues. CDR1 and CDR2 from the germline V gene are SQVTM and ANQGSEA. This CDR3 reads CSVARGVGDTQYF. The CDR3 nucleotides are TGCAGCGTTGCCCGTGGCGTGGGAGATACGCAGTATTTT.